The T cell receptor beta chain under discussion was sequenced for a study of T cell responses to AZD1222 COVID-19 vaccine (TCRdb year 2021). Background for the entire study: AZD1222 recipients with second doses at about 4 weeks or about 12 weeks were pooled, because spike-specific TCR depth and breadth did not differ between schedules. TCR sequencing covered some 240 trial participants: 200 to 220 given two doses of AZD1222 and some 25 given two doses of MenACWY control vaccine. Trial participants were enrolled by age into 18-55, 56-69 and 70-plus year subgroups, with about 150, 28 and 57 TCR-sequenced participants respectively. Broad study findings and their caveats: Conclusions about previously exposed vaccinees were limited because only six AZD1222 recipients were SARS-CoV-2 seropositive at baseline. Participants were mostly white British and included more females than males, and it was suggested by the authors that clonal diversity may have been underestimated. Vaccine-associated CD4 TCRs spanned the whole spike protein, with dominant responses in regions 160-218 and 743-854. In the small 56-69-year group, the increase in depth fell short of significance, most likely because of low power. Spike-specific TCR breadth and depth rose significantly after two AZD1222 doses compared with day 0 and with MenACWY recipients. Epitopes outside the regions mutated in the B.1.351 and B.1.1.7 variants were reportedly recognized by nearly half of the unique spike-specific TCRs. No day 14 peak-response samples were available, so repertoires were characterized only after the peak T cell response.

As to this clone: What antigen it recognizes has not been identified. Within one base of it there is no much larger clone, and no base qualities were kept.

This specimen's time point label, per the study, means: baseline before first vaccination. Vaccinee samples were obtained from the UK trials COV001 and COV002, which included a single-blind randomized controlled phase 2/3 trial of AZD1222 (ChAdOx1 nCoV-19) in healthy adults. For TCRbeta chain sequencing, PBMC samples from trial participants were taken at day 0 and at day 28 after the second dose. The CDR3 regions of human TCRbeta chains were subjected to immunosequencing. The paper's data handling went like this. TCRs in the repertoires were compared against a reference library of SARS-CoV-2-specific TCRs that had been generated with the MIRA antigen-specificity platform. Breadth meant the fraction of unique TCRs that were SARS-CoV-2-associated, whereas depth meant the fraction of total T cells that were SARS-CoV-2-associated. Using the MIRA data, every spike-specific TCR was mapped to the spike region that the TCR reacted to and assigned to either a CD4 or a CD8 class. Log10-transformed breadth and depth values were compared by one-way ANOVA with Sidak's multiple comparisons tests. In its TCRdb copy, this immuneACCESS table keeps in-frame sequences only and misses some clones. Where compared with another copy, unresolved V genes explain less than half of these, and the others have no known cause. V and J calls and clone size are those listed in that table; D and trimming were worked out from the DNA. Counted in this sample were some 120,000 clones; roughly nine tenths of them appeared once. The ten top clones hold 2.8% of the sample.

CDR1 and CDR2 are read off the germline V gene as SGHRS and YFSETQ. A distance of 16 bases separates the germline ends of V and J, which lose 0 bases and 4 bases respectively. Its CDR3 holds 16 amino acids, cysteine through phenylalanine. Only CDR3 DNA remains: 48 bases, in frame from the first base. This TCR derives from an adult in good health. This chain joins TRBV5-1 to TRBJ1-1, and possibly TRBD1, on 6 matching bases. Here the sequenced sample was peripheral blood, taken on day 0 of AZD1222 vaccination. Here the CDR3 is given as CASSLGTVGGRTEAFF. The nucleotide sequence reads TGCGCCAGCAGCTTGGGAACGGTTGGGGGCCGCACTGAAGCTTTCTTT.